This T cell receptor (beta chain) comes out of a study of blood T cells in healthy people across ages. Study-wide findings and caveats: In older individuals, TCR beta diversity per million T cells was lower, falling roughly linearly with age.

A note on this clonotype: Its specificity is unknown. Its ends do not fully match the called genes, so a read error is possible.

CDR1 is MNHEY and CDR2 is SMNVEV in the germline V gene (reference sequence). This CDR3 region has 13 residues. Through a sample-barcoded 5' primer and a J-beta primer mix, a second PCR was run for about 6 to 11 cycles. Via MiXCR, TCRdb re-called the 5' RACE reads, giving one row per CDR3 protein. The sample gives hundreds of thousands of distinct CDR3 sequences, about 50% of which show up once; about 13% is in the top ten. This chain joins TRBV27 and TRBJ2-2; D remains ambiguous. The sample comprised blood. The source is an elderly woman in good health. This CDR3 is CASSLWGTGELFF. CDR3 sequence (DNA): TGTGCCAGCAGCTTATGGGGCACCGGGGAGCTGTTTTTT.